The clone carrying this T cell receptor (beta chain) has more than one count but fewer than ten. Other DNA sequences within the sample encode an identical CDR3. The data originate from a study of T cell responses to AZD1222 COVID-19 vaccine. Trimming pared 5 bases from V and 4 bases from J, leaving 9 bases between. The CDR3 has 13 residues. Germline CDR1 reads LNHDA; CDR2 reads SQIVND (reference sequence). Sequenced by immunoSEQ multiplex PCR; TCRdb stores in-frame clones only, minus some. The sample includes about 120,000 clones, roughly 87% of them seen just once. The specimen was peripheral blood, collected 28 days after the second AZD1222 dose. The origin of this receptor is an adult who received the AZD1222 COVID-19 vaccine. This chain uses TRBV19 with TRBJ1-5; D uncertain. CDR3 in DNA: TGTGCCAGTAGTGAGGCGAGGAATCAGCCCCAGCATTTT. It encodes CASSEARNQPQHF.